Listed here are 21 T cell receptor beta chains from one sample, sequenced in a study of Ad26.COV2.S vaccination and SARS-CoV-2 variants. Treatment noted: 19 received Ad26.COV2.S at low or high dose, single or two shots; about 5 received placebo; per-sample allocation not given. Each sample was drawn 63 days after the first injection (of vaccine or placebo). Sequenced by immunoSEQ multiplex PCR; TCRdb stores in-frame clones only, minus some. This repertoire shows fewer than 400,000 clones, about 91% found once; its top ten account for 1.5% to 2%. The material was peripheral blood, obtained in a trial of Ad26.COV2.S vaccine versus placebo. Receptors originate from a person between 18 and 60 years old who received the Ad26.COV2.S COVID-19 vaccine or a placebo.

This sequence joins TRBV4-1 and TRBJ1-2; tentatively, D is TRBD1 (5 bases). Germline-derived CDR1 and CDR2 are MGHRA and YSYEKL. This CDR3 is 14 amino acids long. The V end was cut by 1 base, the J end by 2 bases, with 8 bases between. The CDR3 spells CASSQARANYGYTF. As DNA, the CDR3 is TGCGCCAGCAGCCAAGCCAGGGCAAACTATGGCTACACCTTC.

CDR3 amino acids: CAKSSSGANVLTF. The CDR3 DNA is TGTGCCAAGTCGAGCTCTGGGGCCAACGTCCTGACTTTC. This rearrangement joins TRBV12-3 or TRBV12-4 to TRBJ2-6; D uncertain. The V end was cut by 10 bases, the J end by 0 bases, with 7 bases between. CDR3 length: 13 residues.

This clone was recorded at least ten times. The chain joins TRBV12-5 to TRBJ2-1, with 7 bases fitting TRBD1. Germline-derived CDR1 and CDR2 are LGHNT and FRNRAP. The V and J ends lost 2 bases and 13 bases, in that order; junction bases with no gene match: 8. The CDR3 is 13 residues long. For the CDR3, the DNA is TGTGCTAGTGGTTTGAGGGGGACAGACCACCAGTTCTTC. Translated, it gives CASGLRGTDHQFF. The variable domain in full, completed from reference TRBV12-5 and TRBJ2-1, reads DARVTQTPRHKVTEMGQEVTMRCQPILGHNTVFWYRQTMMQGLELLAYFRNRAPLDDSGMPKDRFSAEMPDATLATLKIQPSEPRDSAVYFCASGLRGTDHQFFGPGTRLTVL.

The rearrangement uses TRBV30 and TRBJ2-5; D remains ambiguous. Germline CDR1 is GTSNPN and CDR2 is SVGIG (reference sequence). The V end lost 4 bases, the J end lost 4 bases, and 13 bases lay between the germline ends. This CDR3 spans 13 amino acids. CDR3 sequence: CAWNGHSRETQYF. The CDR3 DNA reads TGTGCCTGGAATGGGCACTCTCGAGAGACCCAGTACTTC.

A single count supports this clone. The chain couples TRBV29-1 to TRBJ2-5; D remains ambiguous. CDR3 size: 14 residues. CDR1 and CDR2 (germline): SQVTM, ANQGSEA. V lost 6 bases and J lost 1, with 15 bases in between. DNA for the CDR3: TGCAGCGTCTTATTGGAAAGGCTCCAAGAGACCCAGTACTTC. This translates into CSVLLERLQETQYF.

The V call is TRBV11-3, the J call TRBJ2-1; 7 bases are a match to TRBD2. The CDR3 length is 15 residues. Germline V gene sequence: CDR1 SGHNT, CDR2 YENEEA. The trim removed 1 base at V and 7 bases at J, leaving 7 bases unmatched. The CDR3 coding sequence is TGTGCCAGCAGCTTAGTTGGGGGAGGGCGGAATGAGCAGTTCTTC. It is translated as CASSLVGGGRNEQFF. Full variable domain (rest looked up from reference TRBV11-3 and TRBJ2-1): EAGVVQSPRYKIIEKKQPVAFWCNPISGHNTLYWYLQNLGQGPELLIRYENEEAVDDSQLPKDRFSAERLKGVDSTLKIQPAELGDSAVYLCASSLVGGGRNEQFFGPGTRLTVL.

The chain combines TRBV2 with TRBJ1-2; no firm D call. The ends were cut back, 2 bases at V and 2 bases at J, with 9 bases in the middle. In germline, CDR1 is SNHLY, CDR2 FYNNEI. The CDR3 totals 14 residues. The CDR3 nucleotides are TGTGCCAGCAGTGAAATACTGGCGAACTATGGCTACACCTTC. Translating gives CASSEILANYGYTF.

This clone was counted between two and nine times. This chain uses TRBV11-3 with TRBJ2-7; 7 bases line up with TRBD1. The CDR3 spans 15 residues. Per germline, CDR1 SGHNT and CDR2 YENEEA. V lost 4 bases and J lost 4; bases outside the gene matches: 10. The DNA of the CDR3 is TGTGCCAGCAGCTCCTTAGACAGGGCCCTATACGAGCAGTACTTC. It encodes CASSSLDRALYEQYF.

The genes are TRBV7-8 and TRBJ2-3, with 10 bases matching TRBD2. The V gene end was trimmed by 1 base and the J gene end by 0 bases; junction bases not matched to a gene: 10. CDR3 length: 19 residues. The germline V gene encodes CDR1 SGHVS and CDR2 FQNEAQ. The CDR3 DNA reads TGTGCCAGCAGCTTAGAACTAGCGGGGTCAACTCTTAGCACAGATACGCAGTATTTT. This encodes CASSLELAGSTLSTDTQYF.

This chain uses TRBV7-6 with TRBJ2-1; 12 bases fit TRBD2. From germline, CDR1 is SGHVS and CDR2 FNYEAQ. The CDR3 length is 15 residues. Trimming removed 4 bases from V and 8 bases from J; junction bases left unmatched: 6. CDR3 in DNA: TGTGCCAGCAGCTCGTCTAGCGGGAGGGCCCATGAGCAGTTCTTC. This sequence encodes CASSSSSGRAHEQFF.

This chain joins TRBV18 and TRBJ2-7; D uncertain. This CDR3 comprises 13 residues. The germline V and J ends were trimmed by 0 bases and 5 bases, with 8 bases remaining between them. Germline V gene sequence: CDR1 KGHSH, CDR2 LQKENI. This chain's CDR3 is CASSPPGSHEQYF. The CDR3 DNA follows: TGTGCCAGCTCACCACCGGGTAGCCACGAGCAGTACTTC.

J is TRBJ1-1 and V is TRBV7-2; 8 bases line up with TRBD1. The CDR3 is 14 amino acids. V was pared by 4 bases and J by 6 bases, with 7 bases of the junction left unmatched. Germline V gene data show CDR1 as SGHTA and CDR2 as FQGNSA. The CDR3 spells CASSSNRGGPEAFF. In nucleotides, the CDR3 is TGTGCCAGCAGCTCGAACAGGGGGGGTCCTGAAGCTTTCTTT.

This chain's CDR3 is CASSIAGADSYEQYF. The DNA for the CDR3 is TGCGCCAGCAGCATAGCGGGAGCTGACTCCTACGAGCAGTACTTC. V is TRBV5-1 and J is TRBJ2-7; TRBD2 agrees at 9 bases. Germline CDR1 and CDR2: SGHRS and YFSETQ. Trimming cost V 4 bases and J 0 bases; bases outside gene matches: 5. CDR3 size: 15 residues.

This rearrangement joins TRBV9 to TRBJ2-4; the match to TRBD1 covers 11 bases. With V trimmed by 3 bases and J by 5 bases, 1 base remained unmatched. In germline, CDR1 is SGDLS, CDR2 YYNGEE. The CDR3 is 14 amino acids. The CDR3 reads CASSEGQGENIQYF. CDR3 sequence (DNA): TGTGCCAGCAGCGAGGGACAGGGGGAAAACATTCAGTACTTC.

V and J are TRBV6-6 and TRBJ2-7; TRBD1 aligns across 8 bases. This CDR3 has 13 residues. With 5 bases clipped from V and 3 bases from J, the junction kept 3 bases outside the gene matches. CDR1 and CDR2 (germline): MNHNY, SVGAGI (reference sequence). This CDR3 reads CASSRDRNYEQYF. CDR3 sequence (DNA): TGTGCCAGCAGTCGGGACAGGAACTACGAGCAGTACTTC.

V gene TRBV29-1 combines with J gene TRBJ1-3; weak D call: TRBD1 (6 bases). V was pared by 3 bases and J by 3 bases, with 12 bases between. The CDR3 runs to 14 residues. The V gene's germline CDR1 is SQVTM and CDR2 ANQGSEA. The CDR3 loop reads CSVDPADSGNTIYF. As DNA, the CDR3 is TGCAGCGTTGATCCAGCGGACAGTGGAAACACCATATATTTT. Supplemented by reference TRBV29-1 and TRBJ1-3, the full variable domain reads SAVISQKPSRDICQRGTSLTIQCQVDSQVTMMFWYRQQPGQSLTLIATANQGSEATYESGFVIDKFPISRPNLTFSTLTVSNMSPEDSSIYLCSVDPADSGNTIYFGEGSWLTVV.

The chain employs TRBV18 and TRBJ2-2, with 7 nucleotides matching TRBD2. The germline V gene has CDR1 KGHSH and CDR2 LQKENI. V lost 5 bases, J lost 1 base, and 13 bases stayed unmatched. The CDR3 is 18 residues long. The CDR3 DNA follows: TGTGCCAGCTCATCTCGCCGGCTAGCGGTCTTGAACACCGGGGAGCTGTTTTTT. This codes for CASSSRRLAVLNTGELFF.

This rearrangement joins TRBV7-9 to TRBJ2-1; maybe TRBD2 (6 bases). V was clipped by 3 bases and J by 3 bases, with 9 bases between them. This CDR3 spans 14 amino acids. Germline CDR1 is SEHNR and CDR2 is FQNEAQ (reference sequence). The CDR3, as DNA: TGTGCCAGCAGCTTGGGACTGCACTACAATGAGCAGTTCTTC. This sequence encodes CASSLGLHYNEQFF.

The chain links TRBV3-1 (or the pseudogene TRBV3-2) to TRBJ1-6, with unresolved D. Germline V CDR1 and CDR2: LGHDT, YNNKEL (reference sequence). The CDR3 consists of 14 residues. V was clipped by 0 bases and J by 9 bases, with 9 bases between them. The CDR3 protein is CASSQDGRSSPLHF. CDR3 sequence (DNA): TGTGCCAGCAGCCAAGACGGAAGGAGTTCACCCCTCCACTTT.

The chain has TRBV19 and TRBJ1-5; D is unresolved. There are 18 residues in the CDR3. Trimming took 9 bases from V and 0 from J, leaving 24 bases between them. Germline V gene sequence: CDR1 LNHDA, CDR2 SQIVND (reference sequence). CDR3 sequence: CARPKRTGPPDSNQPQHF. In nucleotides, the CDR3 is TGTGCCAGACCAAAAAGGACGGGTCCCCCCGATAGCAATCAGCCCCAGCATTTT.

The chain couples TRBV7-8 to TRBJ1-6; D ambiguous. The CDR3 loop spans 18 amino acids. Looked up from germline, CDR1 is SGHVS and CDR2 is FQNEAQ. V dropped 0 bases and J dropped 0 bases, with 12 bases sitting between them. The CDR3 loop reads CASSLAGSLSSYNSPLHF. The DNA of the CDR3 is TGTGCCAGCAGCTTAGCGGGTTCTCTGAGCTCCTATAATTCACCCCTCCACTTT.